The clone carrying this TCR beta chain was seen only a few times. Its antigen remains unidentified. TCRdb keeps only in-frame clones here, not all; method: immunoSEQ multiplex PCR. This sample has 130,000 or so clones; around 89% occur once, and the top ten carry approximately 12%. The record originates from a study of T cell responses to AZD1222 COVID-19 vaccine. V was shortened by 6 bases and J by 3 bases, with 17 bases between the two germline ends. The CDR3 spans 15 residues. Germline V gene sequence: CDR1 MNHEY, CDR2 SMNVEV (reference sequence). Study-level findings and limits: Seropositive status at baseline applied to only five to seven AZD1222 recipients. The breadth and depth of Spike-specific TCRs increased once two AZD1222 doses had been given. Close to half of spike-specific TCRs reportedly recognize unmutated variant regions. Most donors were white British and more were female, and clonal diversity was possibly underestimated.

The sequence was collected from an adult in good health. The input for sequencing was peripheral blood, taken on day 0 of MenACWY control vaccination. This sequence joins TRBV27 and TRBJ1-1; TRBD1 is a possible D gene (6 bases). CDR3 sequence (DNA): TGTGCCAGCAGAAGCCCGACAGGAGGGTACACTGAAGCTTTCTTT. Protein product: CASRSPTGGYTEAFF.